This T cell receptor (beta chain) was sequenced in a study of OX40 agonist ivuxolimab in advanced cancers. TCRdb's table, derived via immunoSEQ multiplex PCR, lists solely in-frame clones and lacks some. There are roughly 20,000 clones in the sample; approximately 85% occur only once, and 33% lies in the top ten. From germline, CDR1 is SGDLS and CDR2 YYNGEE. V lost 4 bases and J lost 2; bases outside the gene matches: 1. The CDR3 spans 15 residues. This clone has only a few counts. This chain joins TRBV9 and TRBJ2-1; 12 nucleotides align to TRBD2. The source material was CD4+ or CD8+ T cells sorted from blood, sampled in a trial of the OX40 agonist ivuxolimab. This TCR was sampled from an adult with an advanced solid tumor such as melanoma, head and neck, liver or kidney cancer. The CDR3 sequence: CASSTSGGTYNEQFF. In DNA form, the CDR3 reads TGTGCCAGCAGCACTAGCGGGGGGACCTACAATGAGCAGTTCTTC.